This entry concerns a single T cell receptor beta chain. The CDR3 sequence is 14 residues long. CDR1 and CDR2 (germline): MGHRA, YSYEKL. The ends were cut back, 0 bases at V and 2 bases at J, with 7 bases in the middle. How the authors handled the data: The authors estimated nucleated cell counts from reference gene primer amplification. The table came from immunoSEQ multiplex PCR; TCRdb's copy has only in-frame clones and leaves some out. From that table come the V and J calls and clone size; the DNA was used to work out D and trimming. The sample shows under 350,000 clones, approximately 90% of them seen only once. This sample was taken from a study of blood T cell repertoires in COVID-19. For the study at large: Acute and convalescent COVID-19 specimens originated in the United States, Italy and Spain. Sources were T cells, B-cell-depleted T cells, or PBMCs; the material itself was cDNA or gDNA.

The rearrangement links TRBV4-1 to TRBJ1-2, with D uncertain. This receptor was identified in a middle-aged man with acute or convalescent COVID-19. Sequenced: peripheral blood. CDR3 nucleotides: TGCGCCAGCAGCCAAGATCGAAGCAACTATGGCTACACCTTC. Protein: CASSQDRSNYGYTF.